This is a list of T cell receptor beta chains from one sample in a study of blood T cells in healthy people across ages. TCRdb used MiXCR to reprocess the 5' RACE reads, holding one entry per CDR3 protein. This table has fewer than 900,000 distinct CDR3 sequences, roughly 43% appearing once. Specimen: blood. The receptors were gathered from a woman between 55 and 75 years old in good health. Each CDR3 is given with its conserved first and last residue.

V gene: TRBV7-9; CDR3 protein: CASSTGTDRGMSYNEQFF
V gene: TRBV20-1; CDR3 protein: CSARDDRGITDTQYF
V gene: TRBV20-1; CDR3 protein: CSARDLRGGGDEQYF
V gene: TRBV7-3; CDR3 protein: CASSSTFYNEQFF
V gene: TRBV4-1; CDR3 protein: CASSQGVENYEQYF
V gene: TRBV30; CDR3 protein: CAWSVLGKTQYF
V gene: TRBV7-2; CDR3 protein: CASSLTVVKQYF
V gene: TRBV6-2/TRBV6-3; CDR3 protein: CASNSGGGGSNQPQHF
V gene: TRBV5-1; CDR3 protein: CASSLGVVYNEQFF
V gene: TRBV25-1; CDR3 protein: CASSEYDISSYNEQFF
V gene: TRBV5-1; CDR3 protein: CASSPTSGGPRVKQFF
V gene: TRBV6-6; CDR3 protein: CASSYKGAHEQYF
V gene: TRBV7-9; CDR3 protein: CACSLAGSGAETQYF
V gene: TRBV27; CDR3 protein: CASSLSLMGGKAFF
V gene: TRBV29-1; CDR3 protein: CSVENPYNEQYF
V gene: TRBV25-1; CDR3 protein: CASSESSQTQYF
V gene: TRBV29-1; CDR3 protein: CSVVGGSANEKLFF
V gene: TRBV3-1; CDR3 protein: CASSQEAGRGGYTF
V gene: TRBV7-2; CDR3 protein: CASSLGLAGTYEQYF
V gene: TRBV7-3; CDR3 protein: CASSLGGGEAHHEQFF
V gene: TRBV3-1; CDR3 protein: CASSQAYGVGEKLFF
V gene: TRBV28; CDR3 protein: CASSLEETRQGAGQFF
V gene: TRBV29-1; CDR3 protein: CSVGPLQGMNTEAFF
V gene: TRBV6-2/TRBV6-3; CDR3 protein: CASSRPVGTQETQYF
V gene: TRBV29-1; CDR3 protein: CSVKDTLTEAFF
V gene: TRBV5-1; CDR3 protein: CASSSTDTANSPLHF
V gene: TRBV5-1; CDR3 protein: CASSRGNPGHFLYEQYF
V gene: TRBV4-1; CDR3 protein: CASSQDVVGELFF
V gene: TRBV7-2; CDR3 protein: CVSSLGRTRVEQYF